Below, 30 T cell receptor beta chains from the same sample are listed, as sequenced in a study of blood T cell repertoires in COVID-19. Only in-frame clones appear in the TCRdb table, and some are missing; sequencing was by immunoSEQ multiplex PCR. Among about 320,000 clones listed, roughly 88% were seen once. Sequencing used peripheral blood. These receptors all stem from a woman aged 50 to 60 with acute or convalescent COVID-19.

The rearrangement joins TRBV5-1 to TRBJ2-1; 10 bases match TRBD1. Germline V CDR1 and CDR2: SGHRS, YFSETQ. This CDR3 spans 18 amino acids. Unmatched junction bases numbered 11, after V lost 0 bases and J lost 5 bases. The CDR3 is CASSLGQGAAGLNNEQFF. DNA for the CDR3: TGCGCCAGCAGCTTGGGACAGGGGGCCGCGGGTTTAAACAATGAGCAGTTCTTC.

J is TRBJ1-5 and V is TRBV6-4; D not certain. Germline assignment: CDR1 MRHNA and CDR2 SNTAGT. There are 18 residues in the CDR3. Deletions cut 2 bases from V and 0 bases from J, with 17 bases between. CDR3 in DNA: TGTGCCAGCAGTGACGCCGGCCCCCGGGGTTATAGCAATCAGCCCCAGCATTTT. Translating it yields CASSDAGPRGYSNQPQHF.

CDR3 bases: TGTGCCAGCGCGAGGACTAGCGGGAACTCCTACGAGCAGTACTTC. It translates to CASARTSGNSYEQYF. The V and J genes are TRBV27 and TRBJ2-7, with TRBD2 matching 12 bases. Germline V gene sequence: CDR1 MNHEY, CDR2 SMNVEV (reference sequence). V trimming: 8 bases; J trimming: 0 bases; junction bases outside the gene matches: 5. The CDR3 spans 15 residues.

CDR3 DNA: TGTGCCAGCAGCCCCGACAGGGGGGAGACCCAGTACTTC. It codes for CASSPDRGETQYF. The rearrangement uses TRBV7-2 and TRBJ2-5; 9 nucleotides match TRBD1. This CDR3 has 13 residues. The junction had 3 bases not matched to a gene; V was cut back by 5 bases and J by 5 bases. Per the germline V gene, CDR1 is SGHTA and CDR2 is FQGNSA.

The chain carries TRBV29-1 and TRBJ1-2, with D perhaps TRBD1 (5 bases). CDR1 SQVTM and CDR2 ANQGSEA come from the germline V gene. The CDR3 totals 15 residues. Trimming pared 3 bases from V and 1 base from J, leaving 15 bases between. CDR3 sequence (DNA): TGCAGCGTTGATGCGGACAACAAGGATAACTATGGCTACACCTTC. Translating it yields CSVDADNKDNYGYTF. The complete variable domain, with remaining parts taken from reference TRBV29-1 and TRBJ1-2, reads SAVISQKPSRDICQRGTSLTIQCQVDSQVTMMFWYRQQPGQSLTLIATANQGSEATYESGFVIDKFPISRPNLTFSTLTVSNMSPEDSSIYLCSVDADNKDNYGYTFGSGTRLTVV.

The chain links TRBV3-1 (or the pseudogene TRBV3-2) to TRBJ1-2, with 7 bases fitting TRBD1. The CDR3 has 15 residues. The germline V gene encodes CDR1 LGHDT and CDR2 YNNKEL (reference sequence). V was pared by 8 bases and J by 0 bases, with 9 bases of the junction left unmatched. The CDR3: CASRGFGTANYGYTF. CDR3 DNA sequence: TGTGCCAGCCGAGGGTTCGGGACAGCTAACTATGGCTACACCTTC.

J is TRBJ2-7 and V is TRBV5-1; 7 bases match TRBD1. The ends lost 4 bases at V and 0 bases at J; junction bases unmatched: 7. The germline gives CDR1 SGHRS, CDR2 YFSETQ. CDR3 length: 15 residues. CDR3 sequence: CASSKDRTPSYEQYF. The DNA of the CDR3 is TGCGCCAGCAGCAAGGACAGGACCCCCTCCTACGAGCAGTACTTC.

V gene TRBV9 combines with J gene TRBJ2-2; D gene uncertain. Germline V gives CDR1 SGDLS, CDR2 YYNGEE. The CDR3 sequence is 16 residues long. Trimming removed 3 bases from V and 2 bases from J, with 14 bases in between. The CDR3 nucleotides are TGTGCCAGCAGCGCCCATCTAATTCGTAACACCGGGGAGCTGTTTTTT. Its protein product is CASSAHLIRNTGELFF.

V gene TRBV6-1 combines with J gene TRBJ1-2; 8 bases line up with TRBD1. CDR1 MNHNS and CDR2 SASEGT come from the germline V gene. This CDR3 is built from 13 residues. V shed 2 bases and J 7 bases; nucleotides not matched to a gene: 3. CDR3 nucleotide sequence: TGTGCCAGCAGTGAACAGGGGGCTAGTGGCTACACCTTC. Its protein product is CASSEQGASGYTF.

The genes are TRBV19 and TRBJ2-1; D might be TRBD2 (7 bases). Trimming took 7 bases from V and 6 from J, leaving 19 bases between them. There are 15 residues in the CDR3. From germline, CDR1 is LNHDA and CDR2 SQIVND (reference sequence). CDR3 residues: CASMGGGVRVNEQFF. The CDR3 nucleotides read TGTGCCAGTATGGGAGGGGGAGTGAGGGTCAATGAGCAGTTCTTC.

This rearrangement joins TRBV19 to TRBJ1-1, with TRBD1 matching over 9 bases. The V gene's germline CDR1 is LNHDA and CDR2 SQIVND (reference sequence). J lost 0 bases, V lost 6 bases, and 8 bases had no gene match. The CDR3 is made up of 16 amino acids. The DNA of the CDR3 is TGTGCCAGTAGCCCTGGGACAGGGAGAATGAACACTGAAGCTTTCTTT. It encodes CASSPGTGRMNTEAFF.

This clone appeared a few times. Other DNA variants within this sample encode the same CDR3. CDR3 bases: TGCGCCAGCAGCCAAGATGGGCAGGGAAATCAGCCCCAGCATTTT. Protein sequence: CASSQDGQGNQPQHF. The J gene is TRBJ1-5, the V gene TRBV4-1, with D perhaps matching TRBD1 (5 bases). Germline V gene sequence: CDR1 MGHRA, CDR2 YSYEKL. V dropped 0 bases and J dropped 4 bases, with 10 bases sitting between them. The CDR3 covers 15 residues.

This clone was seen only once. V usage is TRBV28 and J usage is TRBJ2-7; tentative D call: TRBD2 (6 bases). Germline CDR1 reads MDHEN; CDR2 reads SYDVKM. Trimming took 4 bases from V and 4 from J, leaving 17 bases between them. This CDR3 comprises 15 residues. The CDR3 protein is CASSSLHGGDYEQYF. The CDR3 nucleotides read TGTGCCAGCAGTTCCTTACACGGAGGGGATTACGAGCAGTACTTC.

The V gene is TRBV18, the J gene TRBJ1-5; 10 nucleotides match TRBD1. After removal of 3 bases from V and 2 bases from J, the junction contained 7 bases not matched to a gene. This CDR3 has 17 amino acids. Germline lookup yields CDR1 KGHSH and CDR2 LQKENI. This CDR3 is CASSPRQGAGGNQPQHF. The CDR3, as DNA: TGTGCCAGCTCACCCCGACAGGGGGCGGGGGGCAATCAGCCCCAGCATTTT.

The gene calls are TRBV3-1 (or the pseudogene TRBV3-2) and TRBJ2-3; TRBD2 aligns across 12 bases. The CDR3 length is 16 residues. The ends lost 1 base at V and 6 bases at J; junction bases unmatched: 5. Germline V gene data show CDR1 as LGHDT and CDR2 as YNNKEL (reference sequence). The CDR3 DNA sequence: TGTGCCAGCAGCCAAGCCCCTAGCGGGAGGGGGGATACGCAGTATTTT. It codes for CASSQAPSGRGDTQYF.

The chain links TRBV11-2 to TRBJ1-4; no clear D gene. Trimming took off 3 bases at V and 3 bases at J, with 8 bases between the two ends. The CDR3 has 14 residues. CDR1 and CDR2 from the germline V gene are SGHAT and FQNNGV. The CDR3 is CASSFGASNEKLFF. Written as DNA, the CDR3 is TGTGCCAGCAGCTTCGGAGCTTCTAATGAAAAACTGTTTTTT.

This chain uses TRBV4-2 with TRBJ2-3, with a weak D call TRBD2 (5 bases). Germline-derived CDR1 and CDR2 are LGHNA and YNFKEQ. The germline V and J ends were trimmed by 4 bases and 0 bases, with 11 bases remaining between them. The CDR3 is made up of 15 amino acids. The chain's CDR3 is CASSPGVASTDTQYF. DNA for the CDR3: TGTGCCAGCAGCCCCGGGGTGGCTAGCACAGATACGCAGTATTTT.

The CDR3 is CASSPLLAGGINEQFF. Here the CDR3 DNA reads TGTGCCAGCAGTCCCCTACTAGCGGGAGGGATCAATGAGCAGTTCTTC. V is TRBV6-2 or TRBV6-3 and J is TRBJ2-1, with TRBD2 matching over 13 bases. The CDR3 consists of 16 residues. Germline values: CDR1 MNHEY, CDR2 SVGEGT. With 5 bases clipped from V and 6 bases from J, the junction kept 7 bases outside the gene matches.

The rearrangement uses TRBV28 and TRBJ1-4, with a possible D match to TRBD1 (5 bases). The germline V and J ends were trimmed by 6 bases and 3 bases, with 11 bases remaining between them. This CDR3 spans 14 amino acids. Per the germline V gene, CDR1 is MDHEN and CDR2 is SYDVKM. The CDR3 nucleotides are TGTGCCAGCAGAACAGGCGCCCCTAATGAAAAACTGTTTTTT. Encoded protein: CASRTGAPNEKLFF. The variable domain in full, with the rest retrieved from reference TRBV28 and TRBJ1-4, is DVKVTQSSRYLVKRTGEKVFLECVQDMDHENMFWYRQDPGLGLRLIYFSYDVKMKEKGDIPEGYSVSREKKERFSLILESASTNQTSMYLCASRTGAPNEKLFFGSGTQLSVL.

The chain links TRBV4-2 to TRBJ2-7, with D uncertain. Trimming pared 3 bases from V and 3 bases from J, leaving 9 bases between. The CDR3 totals 13 residues. Germline V gene lookup returns CDR1 LGHNA and CDR2 YNFKEQ. This chain's CDR3 is CASSQWAYYEQYF. The DNA of the CDR3 is TGTGCCAGCAGCCAGTGGGCCTACTACGAGCAGTACTTC.

The chain combines TRBV4-3 with TRBJ1-2; 7 bases line up with TRBD1. Germline V lookup: CDR1 LGHNA, CDR2 YSLEER. The J segment lost 5 bases and the V segment lost 0 bases, leaving 3 bases of the junction unmatched. The CDR3 runs to 14 residues. As DNA, the CDR3 is TGCGCCAGCAGCCAAGAAAGGGGGCGTTATGGCTACACCTTC. Translating gives CASSQERGRYGYTF.

The V and J genes are TRBV5-1 and TRBJ1-4; 7 nucleotides align to TRBD1. Germline CDR1 reads SGHRS; CDR2 reads YFSETQ. This CDR3 has 15 residues. Losses at the gene ends were 2 bases for V and 8 bases for J; bases not matched to a gene: 9. The CDR3 DNA is TGCGCCAGCAGCTTAAACAGGGGAGTTGAGGAAAAACTGTTTTTT. Protein sequence: CASSLNRGVEEKLFF.

CDR3 nucleotide sequence: TGTGCCAGCAGTGACCGATGGGGGGTTGAAGAGACCCAGTACTTC. Residues: CASSDRWGVEETQYF. The chain joins TRBV6-1 to TRBJ2-5, with D possibly matching TRBD2 (6 bases). The ends were cut back, 3 bases at V and 3 bases at J, with 14 bases in the middle. CDR1 and CDR2 from the germline V gene are MNHNS and SASEGT. This CDR3 has 15 amino acids.

The chain combines TRBV7-2 with TRBJ2-3, with unresolved D. Between the trimmed V and J ends, which lost 1 base and 3 bases, there was a span of 11 bases. Germline V gives CDR1 SGHTA, CDR2 FQGNSA. The CDR3 has 15 amino acids. The CDR3 DNA reads as TGTGCCAGCAGCTTAGTGGTTAGCTTTACAGATACGCAGTATTTT. Its translation: CASSLVVSFTDTQYF. The full variable domain, rest sourced from reference TRBV7-2 and TRBJ2-3, is GAGVSQSPSNKVTEKGKDVELRCDPISGHTALYWYRQSLGQGLEFLIYFQGNSAPDKSGLPSDRFSAERTGGSVSTLTIQRTQQEDSAVYLCASSLVVSFTDTQYFGPGTRLTVL.

The V and J genes are TRBV6-5 and TRBJ2-7, with 9 bases lining up with TRBD1. Germline V lookup: CDR1 MNHEY, CDR2 SVGAGI. The length of the CDR3 is 14 residues. The J segment lost 3 bases and the V segment lost 6 bases, leaving 6 bases of the junction unmatched. The CDR3 loop is CASSTDRGNYEQYF. The CDR3 DNA follows: TGTGCCAGCAGCACCGACAGGGGGAACTACGAGCAGTACTTC.

The rearrangement joins TRBV9 to TRBJ2-7; D is possibly TRBD2 (5 bases). The CDR3 is made up of 16 amino acids. Per germline, CDR1 SGDLS and CDR2 YYNGEE. The V and J ends lost 3 bases and 2 bases respectively, with 18 bases between them. Here the CDR3 DNA reads TGTGCCAGCAGCGAGTCGTTAGCGAAACCTACCTACGAGCAGTACTTC. It translates to CASSESLAKPTYEQYF.

V gene TRBV19 combines with J gene TRBJ1-2; the match to TRBD1 covers 10 bases. Per the germline V gene, CDR1 is LNHDA and CDR2 is SQIVND (reference sequence). Trimming cost V 7 bases and J 6 bases; bases outside gene matches: 5. This CDR3 region has 13 residues. The CDR3 nucleotides are TGTGCCAGTACCCTCGGACAGGGGGATGGCTACACCTTC. This encodes CASTLGQGDGYTF. Full variable domain (missing parts from reference TRBV19 and TRBJ1-2): DGGITQSPKYLFRKEGQNVTLSCEQNLNHDAMYWYRQDPGQGLRLIYYSQIVNDFQKGDIAEGYSVSREKKESFPLTVTSAQKNPTAFYLCASTLGQGDGYTFGSGTRLTVV.

The chain uses TRBV7-8 and TRBJ1-4, with D uncertain. V lost 1 base and J lost 6, with 12 bases in between. The germline V gene encodes CDR1 SGHVS and CDR2 FQNEAQ. The CDR3 runs 15 residues. CDR3 residues: CASSLGGGYDEKLFF. The CDR3 DNA is TGTGCCAGCAGCTTAGGGGGAGGGTATGATGAAAAACTGTTTTTT.

The CDR3 loop is CASSLALAGAGSNEQFF. The CDR3 coding sequence is TGTGCCAGCAGCTTAGCATTAGCGGGGGCGGGGTCAAATGAGCAGTTCTTC. This chain links TRBV7-2 with TRBJ2-1; 9 bases are shared with TRBD2. Germline CDR1 and CDR2: SGHTA and FQGNSA. Trimming cost V 0 bases and J 7 bases; bases outside gene matches: 10. This CDR3 has 17 residues.

This chain uses TRBV9 with TRBJ2-1, with 11 bases matching TRBD1. Germline CDR1 reads SGDLS; CDR2 reads YYNGEE. Losses at the gene ends were 1 base for V and 4 bases for J; bases not matched to a gene: 4. The CDR3 contains 16 residues. CDR3 sequence (DNA): TGTGCCAGCAGCGTAAGGGGGGACAGGGGGTACAATGAGCAGTTCTTC. It encodes CASSVRGDRGYNEQFF.